A single sample gave rise to the 3 T cell receptor beta chains below, sequenced in a study of CD8 T cells in Susac syndrome. With random hexamers, about 0.5 to 1 ug RNA was reverse transcribed. In TCRdb, the immunoSEQ multiplex PCR reads were re-called with MiXCR into one record per CDR3 protein. Of roughly 100,000 distinct CDR3 sequences listed, approximately 94% were seen once; the top ten hold about 0.41%. The sample was CD8+ T cells from PBMCs. Receptors were obtained from a human donor with Susac syndrome.

This chain uses TRBV7-2 with TRBJ2-5, with D possibly TRBD1 on 6 matching bases. Per germline, CDR1 SGHTA and CDR2 FQGNSA. Trimming left V 1 base short and J 9 bases short, with 6 bases between. The CDR3 is 11 amino acids. The CDR3 DNA reads TGTGCCAGCAGCTTAGGGGGGCCCCAGTACTTC. This sequence encodes CASSLGGPQYF.

The chain carries TRBV12-3 or TRBV12-4 and TRBJ2-1; 10 nucleotides agree with TRBD2. The CDR3 contains 15 residues. The V segment lost 8 bases and the J segment 6 bases; nucleotides outside the gene matches: 10. CDR3 protein: CASSQRGGFSNEQFF. The CDR3 coding sequence is TGTGCCAGCTCCCAGCGGGGGGGCTTCTCCAATGAGCAGTTCTTC.

The chain employs TRBV4-1 and TRBJ2-5; weak D call: TRBD1 (5 bases). Deletions cut 7 bases from V and 5 bases from J, with 20 bases between. CDR3 length equals 15 residues. The germline CDR1 and CDR2 sequences are MGHRA and YSYEKL. CDR3 coding DNA: TGCGCCAGCACTAAGCAGGGTTTTACTGGTGAGACCCAGTACTTC. The encoded protein is CASTKQGFTGETQYF.